This T cell receptor beta chain was identified in a study of identical twins' blood T cells (dated by TCRdb to 2013 to 2014). At the level of the whole study: The approximately twelve libraries, six for the alpha chain and six for the beta chain, yielded about 48 million Illumina reads in total. The study compared TCR alpha and beta chain repertoires of three pairs of monozygous twins using next-generation sequencing to assess genetic influence on repertoire formation.

This clonotype was found a few times. Its antigen remains undetermined. Base qualities are not recorded, but no much larger clone differs from it by a single base. The CDR3 has 18 amino acids, counting the end cysteine and phenylalanine. Only the CDR3 DNA stays, 54 bases, in frame from base 1. Clipping removes 4 bases from V and 3 bases from J, with 15 as the unmatched junction base count. The germline V gene (reference sequence) sets CDR1 to DFQATT and CDR2 to SNEGSKA. Six healthy women forming three monozygous twin pairs were used as donors. All three twin pairs had been reared together and were thought likely to have met the same infectious agents and vaccines. RNA was isolated from peripheral blood mononuclear cells and used to prepare TCR cDNA libraries. The library relied on 5' RACE. These reads were obtained on an Illumina Genome Analyzer IIx. To prepare the RNA-based TCR cDNA libraries, a previously described protocol was followed, with several modifications. To prevent cross-contamination, sample-specific barcodes were added to both ends of each TCR cDNA library during cDNA synthesis and amplification. The paper's processing steps were these. Between about 100,000 and nearly 500,000 clonotypes were identified per individual, and roughly 2.2 to 3.6 million CDR3-containing reads were obtained per library. After reads with improper barcode index combinations were thrown out, a cloneset for each library was built using the MiTCR software. While assembling CDR3 clonotypes, MiTCR filtered or rescued low-quality reads and corrected PCR and sequencing errors. Artificial out-of-frame clonotypes were removed by being mapped to in-frame sequences, with one indel in the CDR3 allowed. Similarity of V and J gene usage between donors was measured as Jensen-Shannon divergence divided by mean entropy. TCRdb trimmed public reads at Q25 via fastp, called clones via MiXCR and kept in-frame beta chains. One record per CDR3 amino acid sequence lists the most common genes and DNA. It is TCRdb's table, rather than the study itself, that gives the V and J calls and clone size. Within this sample are hundreds of thousands of distinct CDR3 sequences, with under 30% of them counted one time only. 6.1% of the sample lies in the top ten.

Overall study results and their limits: The proposed role of the TCRalpha J segment in MHC recognition during thymic selection was stated to require validation by independent studies. How many CDR3 clonotypes two donors shared depended mainly on the product of their cloneset sizes, and the twins did not clearly stray from this trend. Environmental influences could not be excluded as an explanation for twin similarity, since twins were reared together. Among the most abundant TCRbeta clonotypes, every donor shared more CDR3 sequences with her own twin than with unrelated donors. V gene usage was reported to be markedly more similar within twin pairs than between unrelated donors, even among non-selected out-of-frame TCRbeta clonotypes.

The chain is made from TRBV20-1 and TRBJ1-6, and TRBD1 matches 7 of the central bases. This TCR came from a woman aged 18-50 years in good health. The sample consisted of PBMCs. For the CDR3, the sequence is CSAIRGTVNSVYNSPLHF. The bases read TGCAGTGCTATACGAGGGACAGTGAATTCTGTCTATAATTCACCCCTCCACTTT.